The clone carrying this T cell receptor beta chain was recorded at least ten times. What it recognizes is unknown. This CDR3 has 12 amino acids. V lost 7 bases to trimming and J lost 7 bases, with 8 bases between them. Germline CDR1 reads MNHNS; CDR2 reads SASEGT. Preparation of TCR beta libraries was done by quantitative 5'-RACE with molecular barcodes. Using its own MiXCR run on the 5' RACE reads, TCRdb lists one record per CDR3 protein. The sample includes some 95,000 distinct CDR3 sequences, 7.5% to 9% of them seen just once. The data were obtained in a study of CD8 T cells in ankylosing spondylitis. Findings and caveats of the study: Disease-associated clones were CD8+ and fairly uncommon in peripheral blood. The study identified a TCR beta motif of seven or eight highly homologous variants that appeared characteristic of ankylosing spondylitis blood.

The sequence was obtained from a male donor with ankylosing spondylitis or in good health (not recorded which). This chain joins TRBV6-1 and TRBJ1-6; D uncertain. Source material: blood, either unsorted or a sorted T cell fraction (not recorded which). The chain's CDR3 is CASTETNSPLHF. For the CDR3, the DNA is TGTGCCAGCACCGAAACAAATTCACCCCTCCACTTT.